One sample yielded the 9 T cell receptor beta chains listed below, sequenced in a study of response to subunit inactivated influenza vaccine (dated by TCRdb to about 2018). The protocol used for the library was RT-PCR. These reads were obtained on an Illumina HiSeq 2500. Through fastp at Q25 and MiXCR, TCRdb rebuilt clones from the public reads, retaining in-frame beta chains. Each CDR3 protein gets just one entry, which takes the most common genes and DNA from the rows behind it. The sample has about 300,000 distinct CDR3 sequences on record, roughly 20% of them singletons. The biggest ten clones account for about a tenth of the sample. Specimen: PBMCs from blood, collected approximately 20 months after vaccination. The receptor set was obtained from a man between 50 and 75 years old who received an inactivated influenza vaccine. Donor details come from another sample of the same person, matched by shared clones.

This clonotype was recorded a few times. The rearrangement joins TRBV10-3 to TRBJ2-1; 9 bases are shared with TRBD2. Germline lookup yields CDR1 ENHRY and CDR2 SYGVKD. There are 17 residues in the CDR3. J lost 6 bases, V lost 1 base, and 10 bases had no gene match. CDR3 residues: CAISEFEVLAGANEQFF. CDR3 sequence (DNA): TGTGCCATCAGTGAGTTCGAAGTCTTAGCGGGAGCCAATGAGCAGTTCTTC.

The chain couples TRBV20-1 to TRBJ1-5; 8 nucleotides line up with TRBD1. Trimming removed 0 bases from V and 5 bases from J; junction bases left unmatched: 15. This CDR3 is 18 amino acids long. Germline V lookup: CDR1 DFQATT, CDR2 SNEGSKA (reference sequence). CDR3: CSARDRRQGWIVDQPQHF. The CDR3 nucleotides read TGCAGTGCTAGAGATCGACGACAGGGGTGGATTGTGGATCAGCCCCAGCATTTT.

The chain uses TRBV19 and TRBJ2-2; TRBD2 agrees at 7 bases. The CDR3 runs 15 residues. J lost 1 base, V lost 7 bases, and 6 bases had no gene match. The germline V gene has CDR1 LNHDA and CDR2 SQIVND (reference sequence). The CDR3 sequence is CASKVAGVNTGELFF. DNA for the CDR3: TGTGCCAGTAAGGTGGCGGGGGTGAACACCGGGGAGCTGTTTTTT.

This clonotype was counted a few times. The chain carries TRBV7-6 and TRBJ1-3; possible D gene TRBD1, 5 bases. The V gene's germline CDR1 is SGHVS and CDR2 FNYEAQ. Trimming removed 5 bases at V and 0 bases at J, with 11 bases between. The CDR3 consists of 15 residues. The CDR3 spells CASSATESSGNTIYF. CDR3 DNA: TGTGCCAGCAGCGCGACAGAGAGCTCTGGAAACACCATATATTTT.

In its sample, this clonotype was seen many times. In DNA form, the CDR3 reads TGTGCCAGCAGTCCAGGGGGGGGACAATCGTCGTCGGGCTACACCTTC. Its protein product is CASSPGGGQSSSGYTF. The chain combines TRBV12-3 or TRBV12-4 with TRBJ1-2; 7 bases match TRBD1. Losses at the gene ends were 5 bases for V and 8 bases for J; bases not matched to a gene: 17. This CDR3 has 16 residues.

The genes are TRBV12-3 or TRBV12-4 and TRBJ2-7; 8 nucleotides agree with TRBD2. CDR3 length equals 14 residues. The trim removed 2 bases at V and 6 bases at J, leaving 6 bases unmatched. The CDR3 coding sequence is TGTGCCAGCAGTTTATCGGGGGGGGCTTCCGAGCAGTACTTC. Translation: CASSLSGGASEQYF.

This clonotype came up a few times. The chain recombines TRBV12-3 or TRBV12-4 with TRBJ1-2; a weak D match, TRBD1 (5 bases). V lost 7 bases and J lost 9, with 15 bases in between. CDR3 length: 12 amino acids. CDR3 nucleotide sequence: TGTGCCAGCACCCAGGGTGGGAATCGCTACACCTTC. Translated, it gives CASTQGGNRYTF.

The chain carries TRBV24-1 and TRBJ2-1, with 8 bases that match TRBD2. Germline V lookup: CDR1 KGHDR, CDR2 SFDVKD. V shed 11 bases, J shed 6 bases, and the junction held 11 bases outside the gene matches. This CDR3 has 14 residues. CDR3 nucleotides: TGTGCCATCGGGGGGGGAGTTGGGGCCAATGAGCAGTTCTTC. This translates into CAIGGGVGANEQFF.

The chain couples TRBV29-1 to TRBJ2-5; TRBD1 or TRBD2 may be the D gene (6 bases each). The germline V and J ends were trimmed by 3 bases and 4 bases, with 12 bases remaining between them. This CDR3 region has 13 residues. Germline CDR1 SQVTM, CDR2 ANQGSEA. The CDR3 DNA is TGCAGCGTTGATGCCAGGGGAGGAGAGACCCAGTACTTC. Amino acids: CSVDARGGETQYF.